A single sample is the source of the 30 T cell receptor beta chains below, sequenced in a study of blood T cell repertoires in COVID-19. The data were produced by immunoSEQ multiplex PCR, yet TCRdb's version contains in-frame clones alone and is incomplete. The table includes about 87,000 clones, approximately 85% detected once. The sample comprised peripheral blood. These receptors originate from a woman older than 75 with COVID-19, enrolled during active disease.

The chain combines TRBV12-5 with TRBJ2-1; D is uncertain. CDR1 and CDR2 (germline): LGHNT, FRNRAP. The V end was cut by 1 base, the J end by 0 bases, with 13 bases between. CDR3 length equals 17 residues. Written as DNA, the CDR3 is TGTGCTAGTGGTTTGGGGCGCGTGGAGAGCTCCTACAATGAGCAGTTCTTC. As protein: CASGLGRVESSYNEQFF.

The chain carries TRBV29-1 and TRBJ2-1, with TRBD1 identical over 12 bases. The CDR3 totals 13 residues. Germline-derived CDR1 and CDR2 are SQVTM and ANQGSEA. With 7 bases clipped from V and 9 bases from J, the junction kept 7 bases outside the gene matches. The CDR3 nucleotides are TGCAGCGGGGCGGGACAGGGGGCAGGTGAGCAGTTCTTC. Protein product: CSGAGQGAGEQFF.

The V and J genes are TRBV5-4 and TRBJ1-1, with 10 bases lining up with TRBD1. CDR1 is SGHNT and CDR2 is YYREEE in the germline V gene (reference sequence). This CDR3 spans 15 amino acids. V was pared by 4 bases and J by 6 bases, with 9 bases of the junction left unmatched. CDR3 region: CASSLRGTGAAEAFF. The DNA of the CDR3 is TGTGCCAGCAGCCTGAGGGGGACAGGGGCCGCTGAAGCTTTCTTT.

This chain joins TRBV15 and TRBJ2-5; unclear D gene. The CDR3 runs to 13 residues. The V end was cut by 2 bases, the J end by 0 bases, with 4 bases between. Per germline, CDR1 LNHNV and CDR2 YYDKDF (reference sequence). In DNA form, the CDR3 reads TGTGCCACCAGCAGACAGTACCAAGAGACCCAGTACTTC. It yields the protein CATSRQYQETQYF. The full variable domain, in which reference TRBV15 and TRBJ2-5 provide the parts outside the CDR3, is DAMVIQNPRYQVTQFGKPVTLSCSQTLNHNVMYWYQQKSSQAPKLLFHYYDKDFNNEADTPDNFQSRRPNTSFCFLDIRSPGLGDTAMYLCATSRQYQETQYFGPGTRLLVL.

The gene calls are TRBV30 and TRBJ1-6; D is perhaps TRBD1 (6 bases). Deletions cut 2 bases from V and 4 bases from J, with 6 bases between. The CDR3 runs to 13 residues. Germline CDR1 and CDR2: GTSNPN and SVGIG (reference sequence). The CDR3 spells CAWSTGYNSPLHF. The CDR3 region has the DNA TGTGCCTGGAGTACAGGGTATAATTCACCCCTCCACTTT.

A single count supports this clone. This chain joins TRBV6-5 and TRBJ2-7, with 11 bases lining up with TRBD2. CDR3 length: 15 amino acids. Unmatched junction bases numbered 6, after V lost 4 bases and J lost 4 bases. Germline assignment: CDR1 MNHEY and CDR2 SVGAGI. The CDR3 DNA reads TGTGCCAGCAGTTCAACTCTAGCGGGAGGTTACGAGCAGTACTTC. It codes for CASSSTLAGGYEQYF.

The chain employs TRBV4-1 and TRBJ2-3; D unclear. CDR3 size: 14 residues. Per the germline V gene, CDR1 is MGHRA and CDR2 is YSYEKL. Trimming removed 3 bases from V and 0 bases from J, with 7 bases in between. DNA for the CDR3: TGCGCCAGCAGCCAGAGTCTAAGCACAGATACGCAGTATTTT. As protein: CASSQSLSTDTQYF.

V usage is TRBV12-3 or TRBV12-4 and J usage is TRBJ2-2; D is ambiguous. V was shortened by 3 bases and J by 3 bases, with 2 bases between the two germline ends. This CDR3 region has 12 residues. CDR3 loop: CASSFDTGELFF. CDR3 nucleotides: TGTGCCAGCAGTTTCGACACCGGGGAGCTGTTTTTT.

This chain uses TRBV4-3 with TRBJ1-2, with TRBD1 matching 11 bases. CDR1 and CDR2 (germline): LGHNA, YSLEER. With 4 bases clipped from V and 3 bases from J, the junction kept 4 bases outside the gene matches. The CDR3 runs to 15 residues. CDR3 DNA sequence: TGCGCCAGCAGCCGGACAGGGGGCTTGTACTATGGCTACACCTTC. Translated: CASSRTGGLYYGYTF.

The V call is TRBV19, the J call TRBJ2-3; 8 bases agree with TRBD1. The CDR3 has 15 amino acids. The V and J ends lost 6 bases and 5 bases, in that order; junction bases with no gene match: 10. CDR1 is LNHDA, CDR2 SQIVND, per germline (reference sequence). This CDR3 reads CASSPPDRDVDTQYF. CDR3 bases: TGTGCCAGTAGCCCCCCGGACAGGGATGTAGATACGCAGTATTTT.

This chain uses TRBV7-3 with TRBJ2-3, with TRBD1 matching over 10 bases. CDR3 length: 14 residues. Germline CDR1 SGHTA, CDR2 FQGTGA. V shed 3 bases and J 4 bases; nucleotides not matched to a gene: 1. CDR3 loop: CASSFDRGPDTQYF. DNA of the CDR3: TGTGCCAGCAGCTTCGACAGGGGGCCAGATACGCAGTATTTT.

CDR3 region: CASSPGTRPSGDTQYF. The CDR3 DNA sequence: TGCGCCAGCAGCCCCGGGACTAGGCCCTCGGGGGATACGCAGTATTTT. The rearrangement uses TRBV4-1 and TRBJ2-3; 8 positions agree with TRBD2. V shed 4 bases, J shed 6 bases, and the junction held 12 bases outside the gene matches. This CDR3 region has 16 residues. Per germline, CDR1 MGHRA and CDR2 YSYEKL.

The V and J genes are TRBV19 and TRBJ1-5; D remains ambiguous. Germline V gene data show CDR1 as LNHDA and CDR2 as SQIVND (reference sequence). The CDR3 has 15 amino acids. With 3 bases removed from V and 2 bases from J, the gap between germline ends came to 11 bases. The DNA for the CDR3 is TGTGCCAGTAGTATTAGCGGAGGAGGCAATCAGCCCCAGCATTTT. Residues: CASSISGGGNQPQHF.

About this clone: Other DNA sequences in this sample translate to the same CDR3. The V and J genes are TRBV3-1 (or the pseudogene TRBV3-2) and TRBJ1-2, with a tentative D call TRBD1 (6 bases). In germline, CDR1 is LGHDT, CDR2 YNNKEL (reference sequence). The V and J ends lost 8 bases and 4 bases respectively, with 14 bases between them. The CDR3 length is 13 residues. The CDR3 DNA sequence: TGTGCCAGCTCTCAACAGGGAGCCTATGGCTACACCTTC. This codes for CASSQQGAYGYTF.

This chain joins TRBV29-1 and TRBJ1-2; tentative D call: TRBD1 (5 bases). Germline CDR1 reads SQVTM; CDR2 reads ANQGSEA. The length of the CDR3 is 8 residues. The CDR3 sequence: CGADGYTF. The CDR3 bases are TGCGGGGCAGATGGCTACACCTTC.

CDR3 in amino acids: CASSYRTNTEAFF. DNA of the CDR3: TGTGCCAGCAGTTACAGGACAAACACTGAAGCTTTCTTT. V and J are TRBV6-5 and TRBJ1-1; a possible D gene is TRBD1 (5 bases). The CDR3 covers 13 residues. V lost 2 bases and J 2 bases, leaving 6 bases between the germline ends. Germline V gene sequence: CDR1 MNHEY, CDR2 SVGAGI.

The rearrangement uses TRBV5-8 and TRBJ1-2, with D maybe TRBD1 (5 bases). The CDR3 extends over 13 amino acids. The V end lost 3 bases, the J end lost 8 bases, and 14 bases lay between the germline ends. Germline V lookup: CDR1 SGHTS, CDR2 YDEGEE. The CDR3 nucleotides are TGTGCCAGCAGCTCTAGGGGCAGGGCAGGCTACACCTTC. Translated, it gives CASSSRGRAGYTF.

This clone came up a few times. The gene calls are TRBV7-9 and TRBJ2-7; the D gene is possibly TRBD2 (7 bases). The germline CDR1 and CDR2 sequences are SEHNR and FQNEAQ (reference sequence). V lost 5 bases to trimming and J lost 0 bases, with 20 bases between them. The CDR3 runs to 17 residues. This chain's CDR3 is CASSRGGRGLSSYEQYF. The CDR3 nucleotides are TGTGCCAGCAGCCGCGGGGGCAGGGGCCTGAGCTCCTACGAGCAGTACTTC.

V and J are TRBV6-1 and TRBJ1-1; no definite D call. Trimming stripped 2 bases from V and 4 bases from J, with 11 bases between. The germline V gene encodes CDR1 MNHNS and CDR2 SASEGT. CDR3 size: 14 residues. CDR3 sequence (DNA): TGTGCCAGCAGTGAAAGTGGGCCCGGCACTGAAGCTTTCTTT. The encoded protein is CASSESGPGTEAFF.

In its sample, this clone was seen once. The chain couples TRBV2 to TRBJ1-6, with TRBD1 identical over 7 bases. Germline CDR1 SNHLY, CDR2 FYNNEI. The trim removed 6 bases at V and 6 bases at J, leaving 5 bases unmatched. The CDR3 loop spans 14 amino acids. The CDR3 spells CASRRGTANSPLHF. The CDR3 coding sequence is TGTGCCAGCAGGAGGGGGACAGCTAATTCACCCCTCCACTTT. Filled out from reference TRBV2 and TRBJ1-6, the complete variable domain reads EPEVTQTPSHQVTQMGQEVILRCVPISNHLYFYWYRQILGQKVEFLVSFYNNEISEKSEIFDDQFSVERPDGSNFTLKIRSTKLEDSAMYFCASRRGTANSPLHFGNGTRLTVT.

This sequence joins TRBV18 and TRBJ2-7, with 15 bases that match TRBD2. The CDR3 covers 15 residues. Germline V gives CDR1 KGHSH, CDR2 LQKENI. The J segment lost 4 bases and the V segment lost 3 bases, leaving 1 base of the junction unmatched. CDR3 in amino acids: CASSPGTSGGYEQYF. DNA for the CDR3: TGTGCCAGCTCACCGGGGACTAGCGGGGGGTACGAGCAGTACTTC.

The gene calls are TRBV19 and TRBJ2-5; TRBD2 matches 14 bases. The CDR3 sequence is 15 residues long. Germline V CDR1 and CDR2: LNHDA, SQIVND (reference sequence). V shed 6 bases and J 5 bases; nucleotides not matched to a gene: 5. CDR3 bases: TGTGCCAGTAGCCTTGGACTAGCGGGAGGCGAGACCCAGTACTTC. Encoded protein: CASSLGLAGGETQYF.

This chain joins TRBV29-1 and TRBJ2-1; 7 bases fit TRBD1. The V and J ends lost 7 bases and 8 bases, in that order; junction bases with no gene match: 14. This CDR3 comprises 14 residues. CDR1 is SQVTM and CDR2 is ANQGSEA in the germline V gene. The chain's CDR3 is CSGGPSTGAHEQFF. CDR3 in DNA: TGCAGCGGCGGACCGTCCACAGGGGCACATGAGCAGTTCTTC.

The V and J genes are TRBV11-2 and TRBJ2-1, with 8 bases that match TRBD2. The CDR3 consists of 16 residues. The junction had 9 bases not matched to a gene; V was cut back by 1 base and J by 7 bases. Germline V gene lookup returns CDR1 SGHAT and CDR2 FQNNGV. CDR3 DNA sequence: TGTGCCAGCAGCTTAGGGTTAGCGGGAAAGCATAATGAGCAGTTCTTC. Amino acid sequence: CASSLGLAGKHNEQFF.

This clone was recorded a few times. This chain joins TRBV19 and TRBJ1-6, with TRBD1 matching over 8 bases. With V trimmed by 6 bases and J by 7 bases, 17 bases remained unmatched. Germline values: CDR1 LNHDA, CDR2 SQIVND (reference sequence). The length of the CDR3 is 18 residues. The CDR3 reads CASSWTGTSPIVNSPLHF. CDR3 bases: TGTGCCAGTAGCTGGACAGGGACATCTCCCATCGTCAATTCACCCCTCCACTTT.

This sequence joins TRBV5-1 and TRBJ2-5, with 8 bases lining up with TRBD2. This CDR3 has 14 residues. Germline CDR1 and CDR2: SGHRS and YFSETQ. Trimming removed 5 bases from V and 5 bases from J; junction bases left unmatched: 8. The CDR3 loop reads CASRRLATSETQYF. The CDR3, as DNA: TGCGCCAGCAGGAGACTAGCGACATCGGAGACCCAGTACTTC.

The chain has TRBV6-5 and TRBJ1-2; 7 bases fit TRBD1. The CDR3 has 14 residues. Germline V CDR1 and CDR2: MNHEY, SVGAGI. V shed 2 bases, J shed 4 bases, and the junction held 4 bases outside the gene matches. The CDR3 is CASSYLGQVYGYTF. The CDR3 nucleotides are TGTGCCAGCAGTTACCTTGGACAGGTCTATGGCTACACCTTC.

This sequence joins TRBV7-2 and TRBJ1-4; possibly TRBD1 for D (5 bases). Trimming took off 5 bases at V and 0 bases at J, with 13 bases between the two ends. The CDR3 extends over 16 amino acids. Per germline, CDR1 SGHTA and CDR2 FQGNSA. The CDR3 here is CASSGRVLATNEKLFF. CDR3 sequence (DNA): TGTGCCAGCAGCGGCAGGGTTCTTGCAACTAATGAAAAACTGTTTTTT.

The chain uses TRBV6-5 and TRBJ2-7; the match to TRBD2 covers 11 bases. Looked up from germline, CDR1 is MNHEY and CDR2 is SVGAGI. CDR3 length: 14 residues. V shed 6 bases and J 3 bases; nucleotides not matched to a gene: 4. The CDR3 reads CASRGTSGYYEQYF. The CDR3 region has the DNA TGTGCCAGCAGGGGGACTAGCGGATACTACGAGCAGTACTTC.

The CDR3: CVRSFRDGRGYNEQFF. For the CDR3, the DNA is TGTGTCAGAAGCTTTCGGGACGGGAGGGGCTACAATGAGCAGTTCTTC. The chain is built from TRBV7-5 and TRBJ2-1; the table's D call of TRBD2 was not tested on the DNA. TRBV7-5 is listed as a pseudogene. The CDR3 contains 16 residues.